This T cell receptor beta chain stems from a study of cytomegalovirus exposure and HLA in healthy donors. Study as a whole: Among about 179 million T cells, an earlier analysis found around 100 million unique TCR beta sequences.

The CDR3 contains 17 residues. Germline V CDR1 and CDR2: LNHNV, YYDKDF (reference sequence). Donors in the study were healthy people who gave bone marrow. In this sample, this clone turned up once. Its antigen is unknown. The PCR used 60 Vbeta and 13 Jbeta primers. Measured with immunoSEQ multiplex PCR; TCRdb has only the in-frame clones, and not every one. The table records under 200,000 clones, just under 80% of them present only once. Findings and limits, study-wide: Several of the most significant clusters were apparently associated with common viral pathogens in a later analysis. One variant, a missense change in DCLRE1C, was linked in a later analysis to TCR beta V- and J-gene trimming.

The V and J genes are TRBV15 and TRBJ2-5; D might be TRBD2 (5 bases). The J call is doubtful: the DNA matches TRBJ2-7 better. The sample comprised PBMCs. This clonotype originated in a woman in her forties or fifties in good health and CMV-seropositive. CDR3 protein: CATSPLPSGPSQDEQYF. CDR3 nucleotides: TGTGCCACCAGCCCCCTGCCAAGCGGTCCCAGCCAGGACGAGCAGTACTTC.